In its sample, the clone carrying this T cell receptor (beta chain) was seen once. The assay was immunoSEQ multiplex PCR, and TCRdb's table has in-frame clones only and misses some. The sample holds roughly 180,000 clones; approximately 88% are singletons and the top ten take 13%. These data belong to a study of blood T cell repertoires in COVID-19. After removal of 4 bases from V and 6 bases from J, the junction contained 7 bases not matched to a gene. The CDR3 consists of 16 residues. The germline V gene has CDR1 MNHEY and CDR2 SMNVEV (reference sequence). This chain links TRBV27 with TRBJ1-6; 9 bases match TRBD1. The sample taken for sequencing was PBMCs or T cells enriched from blood (not recorded which). This receptor was obtained from a woman aged 60-70 years who had recovered from COVID-19. CDR3 nucleotide sequence: TGTGCCAGCAGTTCCCGAGGGACAGGGTTTAATTCACCCCTCCACTTT. Its protein is CASSSRGTGFNSPLHF.